This TCR beta chain was sequenced during a study of OX40 agonist ivuxolimab in advanced cancers. Details on this clone: The antigen remains undetermined.

V gave up 7 bases and J gave up 3 bases, with 12 bases separating them. Germline lookup yields CDR1 SNHLY and CDR2 FYNNEI. The CDR3 consists of 13 residues. Study-level results: The authors also found low normalized T-cell clonal expansion in some nonresponders.

Generated by immunoSEQ multiplex PCR, the TCRdb table keeps only in-frame clones and is missing some. This table has 55,000 to 80,000 clones, roughly nine tenths appearing once. The chain combines TRBV2 with TRBJ2-5; D possibly uses TRBD1 or TRBD2 (5 bases each). This clonotype was sampled from an adult with an advanced solid tumor such as melanoma, head and neck, liver or kidney cancer. Sequenced material: CD4+ or CD8+ T cells sorted from blood, taken in a trial of the OX40 agonist ivuxolimab. CDR3 region: CASIAGREETQYF. The CDR3 DNA sequence: TGTGCCAGCATCGCGGGCAGGGAAGAGACCCAGTACTTC.